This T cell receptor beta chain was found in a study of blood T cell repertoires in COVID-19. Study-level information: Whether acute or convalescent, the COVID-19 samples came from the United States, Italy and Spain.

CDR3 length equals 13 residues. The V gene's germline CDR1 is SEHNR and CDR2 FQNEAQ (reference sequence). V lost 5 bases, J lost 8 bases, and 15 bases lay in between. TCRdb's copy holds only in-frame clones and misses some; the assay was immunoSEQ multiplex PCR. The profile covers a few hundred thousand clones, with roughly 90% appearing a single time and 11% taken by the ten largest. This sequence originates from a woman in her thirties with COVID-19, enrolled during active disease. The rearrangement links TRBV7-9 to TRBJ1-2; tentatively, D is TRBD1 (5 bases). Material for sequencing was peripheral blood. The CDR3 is CASSPSGTLGYTF. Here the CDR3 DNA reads TGTGCCAGCAGCCCTTCCGGGACTTTGGGCTACACCTTC. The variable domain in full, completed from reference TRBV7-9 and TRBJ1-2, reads DTGVSQNPRHKITKRGQNVTFRCDPISEHNRLYWYRQTLGQGPEFLTYFQNEAQLEKSRLLSDRFSAERPKGSFSTLEIQRTEQGDSAMYLCASSPSGTLGYTFGSGTRLTVV.